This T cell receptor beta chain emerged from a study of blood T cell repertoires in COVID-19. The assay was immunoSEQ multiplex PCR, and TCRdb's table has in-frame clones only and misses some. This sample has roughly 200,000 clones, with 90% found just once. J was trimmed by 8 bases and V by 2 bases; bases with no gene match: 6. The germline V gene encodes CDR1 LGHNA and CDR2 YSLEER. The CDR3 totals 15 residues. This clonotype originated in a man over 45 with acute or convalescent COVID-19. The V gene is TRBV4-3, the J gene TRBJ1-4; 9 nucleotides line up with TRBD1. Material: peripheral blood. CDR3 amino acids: CASSQSGTGPEKLFF. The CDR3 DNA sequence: TGCGCCAGCAGCCAATCCGGGACAGGGCCCGAAAAACTGTTTTTT.